What follows describes a single T cell receptor beta chain. As yet, its antigen is unknown. This entry comes from a study of T cells expressing NK-cell markers. Study observations and caveats: CD8+ T cells in 5 to 7 donors included dominant NKG2C+ clonotypes at roughly 1.0-7.0%.

Germline V gene lookup returns CDR1 MGHDK and CDR2 SYGVNS. The CDR3 is 13 residues long. TCRdb reprocessed the 5' RACE reads and stores each CDR3 protein as one record, lacking DNA. This sample's clone table lists roughly 420,000 distinct CDR3 sequences. This receptor was taken from a woman aged 18 to 75 in good health. The rearrangement links TRBV25-1 to TRBJ2-7; no DNA is available, so the TRBD1 call from TCRdb remains unchecked. Sequencing used blood T cells: a sorted CD56 or NKG2C T cell subset, CD4+ or CD8+ T cells, or bulk PBMC T cells (not recorded which). This CDR3 reads CASSETGTYEQYF.